Shown below are 28 T cell receptor beta chains from a single sample sequenced in a study of cytomegalovirus exposure and HLA in healthy donors. The PCR made use of 60 Vbeta and 13 Jbeta primers. Only in-frame clones appear in the TCRdb table, and some are missing; sequencing was by immunoSEQ multiplex PCR. The table includes around 200,000 clones, approximately 80% detected once. Sequenced material: PBMCs. These receptors were collected from a man aged 45-65 years in good health and CMV-seronegative.

This sequence joins TRBV29-1 and TRBJ2-1, with 7 bases fitting TRBD2. V trimming: 0 bases; J trimming: 1 base; junction bases outside the gene matches: 12. The CDR3 sequence is 18 residues long. CDR1 is SQVTM and CDR2 is ANQGSEA in the germline V gene. CDR3 residues: CSVEDTGGGKESYNEQFF. CDR3 sequence (DNA): TGCAGCGTTGAAGATACGGGAGGCGGGAAAGAATCCTACAATGAGCAGTTCTTC.

V is TRBV13 and J is TRBJ2-7, with 12 bases that match TRBD1. The CDR3 runs to 16 residues. Germline V gives CDR1 PRHDT, CDR2 FYEKMQ (reference sequence). J lost 5 bases, V lost 4 bases, and 9 bases had no gene match. The CDR3 sequence is CASSSHWDRGRNEQYF. DNA of the CDR3: TGTGCCAGCAGCTCTCATTGGGACAGGGGGCGCAACGAGCAGTACTTC.

This clone was seen only a few times. The chain uses TRBV5-1 and TRBJ2-7, with a possible D match to TRBD2 (6 bases). CDR1 and CDR2 from the germline V gene are SGHRS and YFSETQ. The ends were cut back, 3 bases at V and 5 bases at J, with 9 bases in the middle. The CDR3 covers 12 residues. CDR3 in amino acids: CASSWAGNEQYF. CDR3 DNA: TGCGCCAGCAGCTGGGCGGGGAACGAGCAGTACTTC. Full variable domain (missing parts from reference TRBV5-1 and TRBJ2-7): KAGVTQTPRYLIKTRGQQVTLSCSPISGHRSVSWYQQTPGQGLQFLFEYFSETQRNKGNFPGRFSGRQFSNSRSEMNVSTLELGDSALYLCASSWAGNEQYFGPGTRLTVT.

The rearrangement joins TRBV25-1 to TRBJ1-1; 9 nucleotides agree with TRBD1. Germline V lookup: CDR1 MGHDK, CDR2 SYGVNS. The CDR3 is 16 residues long. V trimming: 1 base; J trimming: 3 bases; junction bases outside the gene matches: 6. The CDR3 bases are TGTGCCAGCAGTGAATTCGGTGGGACAGGGTACACTGAAGCTTTCTTT. Amino acid sequence: CASSEFGGTGYTEAFF.

This rearrangement joins TRBV25-1 to TRBJ1-2; 8 bases are a match to TRBD1. V was pared by 5 bases and J by 4 bases, with 6 bases of the junction left unmatched. There are 14 residues in the CDR3. Germline CDR1 is MGHDK and CDR2 is SYGVNS. The CDR3, as DNA: TGTGCCAGCAGTCACGACAGGGGTGGCTATGGCTACACCTTC. Encoded protein: CASSHDRGGYGYTF.

This chain links TRBV30 with TRBJ2-7; TRBD1 matches at 7 bases. CDR3 length: 12 residues. Germline loops: CDR1 GTSNPN, CDR2 SVGIG (reference sequence). V shed 6 bases, J shed 0 bases, and the junction held 2 bases outside the gene matches. The CDR3 DNA follows: TGTGCCTGCCGGGACAGCTCCTACGAGCAGTACTTC. Residues: CACRDSSYEQYF.

The rearrangement joins TRBV2 to TRBJ2-5; 8 nucleotides match TRBD1. This CDR3 comprises 14 residues. Trimming cost V 8 bases and J 5 bases; bases outside gene matches: 10. The V gene's germline CDR1 is SNHLY and CDR2 FYNNEI. The CDR3 DNA sequence: TGTGCCAGCGGAGGACAGGGAGTAGTTGAGACCCAGTACTTC. The encoded protein is CASGGQGVVETQYF.

The genes are TRBV7-2 and TRBJ1-5; D perhaps matches TRBD1 (5 bases). Germline V gene lookup returns CDR1 SGHTA and CDR2 FQGNSA. V was pared by 0 bases and J by 6 bases, with 12 bases between. CDR3 length: 15 residues. CDR3 region: CASSLAAGSGQPQHF. The CDR3 DNA reads TGTGCCAGCAGCTTAGCGGCAGGGTCGGGTCAGCCCCAGCATTTT.

V and J are TRBV15 and TRBJ1-1; TRBD1 matches 8 bases. The J segment lost 4 bases and the V segment lost 5 bases, leaving 3 bases of the junction unmatched. Germline CDR1 reads LNHNV; CDR2 reads YYDKDF (reference sequence). CDR3 size: 13 residues. The CDR3 sequence is CATSPGGFTEAFF. The CDR3 nucleotides are TGTGCCACCAGCCCAGGGGGCTTCACTGAAGCTTTCTTT.

This chain connects TRBV20-1 to TRBJ2-5; 7 nucleotides match TRBD2. V shed 6 bases and J 3 bases; nucleotides not matched to a gene: 1. Germline V lookup: CDR1 DFQATT, CDR2 SNEGSKA (reference sequence). The CDR3 runs to 11 residues. The CDR3 is CSATSEETQYF. The CDR3 bases are TGCAGTGCAACTAGCGAAGAGACCCAGTACTTC.

V and J are TRBV5-6 and TRBJ2-7; 12 bases match TRBD2. Germline trimming cut 3 bases from V and 2 bases from J; bases unmatched to any gene: 3. The CDR3 runs to 15 residues. CDR1 is SGHDT and CDR2 is YYEEEE in the germline V gene. This chain's CDR3 is CASSSGLAGPYEQYF. The CDR3 bases are TGTGCCAGCAGCTCGGGACTAGCGGGCCCCTACGAGCAGTACTTC. The complete variable domain, with remaining parts taken from reference TRBV5-6 and TRBJ2-7, reads DAGVTQSPTHLIKTRGQQVTLRCSPKSGHDTVSWYQQALGQGPQFIFQYYEEEERQRGNFPDRFSGHQFPNYSSELNVNALLLGDSALYLCASSSGLAGPYEQYFGPGTRLTVT.

The chain is built from TRBV28 and TRBJ2-7; 8 positions match TRBD1. V lost 2 bases to trimming and J lost 9 bases; unmatched junction nucleotides: 9. In germline, CDR1 is MDHEN, CDR2 SYDVKM. The CDR3 covers 14 residues. The CDR3 region is CASSLQQGDWGQYF. The CDR3 nucleotides are TGTGCCAGCAGTTTACAACAGGGGGACTGGGGGCAGTACTTC.

The gene calls are TRBV14 and TRBJ2-6; D remains unclear. The CDR3 length is 15 residues. CDR1 and CDR2 (germline): SGHDN, FVKESK. V was trimmed by 1 base and J by 0 bases, leaving 4 bases between them. The DNA of the CDR3 is TGTGCCAGCAGCCAAGCTATCTCTGGGGCCAACGTCCTGACTTTC. Amino acid sequence: CASSQAISGANVLTF.

This clone was found once. This chain joins TRBV6-5 and TRBJ2-3, with TRBD1 matching 7 bases. The CDR3 has 14 residues. V was pared by 7 bases and J by 2 bases, with 6 bases of the junction left unmatched. In germline, CDR1 is MNHEY, CDR2 SVGAGI. CDR3 DNA sequence: TGTGCCAGCACCTTACAGGGGTCCACAGATACGCAGTATTTT. It is translated as CASTLQGSTDTQYF.

The chain has TRBV29-1 and TRBJ2-7; tentatively, D is TRBD2 (6 bases). Germline values: CDR1 SQVTM, CDR2 ANQGSEA. The CDR3 has 13 residues. Trimming left V 7 bases short and J 0 bases short, with 13 bases between. CDR3 DNA sequence: TGCAGCGCGACCTCCGGGGGCTCCTACGAGCAGTACTTC. This sequence encodes CSATSGGSYEQYF.

This rearrangement joins TRBV7-2 to TRBJ2-7; possible D gene TRBD1, 6 bases. CDR1 is SGHTA, CDR2 FQGNSA, per germline. CDR3 length: 15 residues. Between the trimmed V and J ends, which lost 3 bases and 4 bases, there was a span of 16 bases. The chain's CDR3 is CASSFWAGALYEQYF. The CDR3, as DNA: TGTGCCAGCAGCTTTTGGGCAGGGGCACTTTACGAGCAGTACTTC.

J is TRBJ2-7 and V is TRBV6-5, with 7 nucleotides matching TRBD1. CDR1 MNHEY and CDR2 SVGAGI come from the germline V gene. The ends lost 3 bases at V and 2 bases at J; junction bases unmatched: 4. This CDR3 has 14 amino acids. In DNA form, the CDR3 reads TGTGCCAGCAGTTATGGGACAGCAACCTACGAGCAGTACTTC. Translation gives CASSYGTATYEQYF.

This rearrangement joins TRBV7-2 to TRBJ2-2; 8 bases fit TRBD1. Looked up from germline, CDR1 is SGHTA and CDR2 is FQGNSA. V trimming: 5 bases; J trimming: 4 bases; junction bases outside the gene matches: 12. The CDR3 extends over 17 amino acids. CDR3 nucleotide sequence: TGTGCCAGCAGCGACGACCGGACAGGGTACGGCACCGGGGAGCTGTTTTTT. It translates to CASSDDRTGYGTGELFF.

The V and J genes are TRBV19 and TRBJ2-7; 11 bases fit TRBD2. Unmatched junction bases numbered 3, after V lost 5 bases and J lost 3 bases. This CDR3 is 14 amino acids long. Germline assignment: CDR1 LNHDA and CDR2 SQIVND (reference sequence). CDR3 bases: TGTGCCAGTAGTCCTAGCGGGAGGAGCTACGAGCAGTACTTC. Protein sequence: CASSPSGRSYEQYF. Combining the CDR3 with reference TRBV19 and TRBJ2-7 gives the whole variable domain DGGITQSPKYLFRKEGQNVTLSCEQNLNHDAMYWYRQDPGQGLRLIYYSQIVNDFQKGDIAEGYSVSREKKESFPLTVTSAQKNPTAFYLCASSPSGRSYEQYFGPGTRLTVT.

V gene TRBV28 combines with J gene TRBJ2-5; 11 bases are a match to TRBD2. Trimming took 4 bases from V and 11 from J; bases not matched to a gene: 12. The germline gives CDR1 MDHEN, CDR2 SYDVKM. CDR3 length: 15 amino acids. The chain's CDR3 is CASSSVGTSGTKQYF. The CDR3 DNA is TGTGCCAGCAGTTCGGTGGGGACTAGCGGAACAAAGCAGTACTTC.

The chain couples TRBV5-1 to TRBJ2-3; the D is unclear. The V gene lost 3 bases and the J gene lost 6 bases, with 23 bases spanning the gap. Germline assignment: CDR1 SGHRS and CDR2 YFSETQ. The CDR3 is made up of 17 amino acids. Here the CDR3 DNA reads TGCGCCAGCAGCTCACCCGACCCCCTAGTGTCGGGTGATACGCAGTATTTT. This translates into CASSSPDPLVSGDTQYF.

CDR3: CSWWEGGRGQETQYF. The DNA for the CDR3 is TGCAGCTGGTGGGAGGGAGGTCGAGGCCAAGAGACCCAGTACTTC. This chain connects TRBV29-1 to TRBJ2-5; 7 nucleotides line up with TRBD2. Germline assignment: CDR1 SQVTM and CDR2 ANQGSEA. The V segment lost 8 bases and the J segment 1 base; nucleotides outside the gene matches: 13. The CDR3 is made up of 15 amino acids.

V is TRBV5-6 and J is TRBJ1-1; D is perhaps TRBD1 (5 bases). The CDR3 has 14 residues. With 0 bases removed from V and 10 bases from J, the gap between germline ends came to 16 bases. Germline lookup yields CDR1 SGHDT and CDR2 YYEEEE. DNA of the CDR3: TGTGCCAGCAGCTTGGACAGGCGGTACGGGAGAGCTTTCTTT. The encoded protein is CASSLDRRYGRAFF.

The chain combines TRBV28 with TRBJ2-5; the match to TRBD2 covers 7 bases. Germline CDR1 reads MDHEN; CDR2 reads SYDVKM. The CDR3 covers 16 residues. With V trimmed by 2 bases and J by 10 bases, 16 bases remained unmatched. CDR3 nucleotides: TGTGCCAGCAGTTTAGAGTTTGTTGGCGGGAGAAAGGTCCAGTACTTC. This translates into CASSLEFVGGRKVQYF.

The CDR3 DNA is TGTGCCAGCAGTTTATCATTCGGGAACTTAGCCTATGGCTACACCTTC. Amino acids: CASSLSFGNLAYGYTF. V is TRBV27 and J is TRBJ1-2; D gene unclear. CDR1 is MNHEY, CDR2 SMNVEV, per germline (reference sequence). With 0 bases removed from V and 4 bases from J, the gap between germline ends came to 15 bases. The CDR3 totals 16 residues.

The chain is built from TRBV6-5 and TRBJ2-7, with 7 bases aligning to TRBD1. Per the germline V gene, CDR1 is MNHEY and CDR2 is SVGAGI. The CDR3 extends over 14 amino acids. Trimming took 6 bases from V and 3 from J; bases not matched to a gene: 8. In nucleotides, the CDR3 is TGTGCCAGCAGACCCACAGGGGTCCTCTACGAGCAGTACTTC. This codes for CASRPTGVLYEQYF.

This chain joins TRBV27 and TRBJ2-1, with D possibly being TRBD2 (6 bases). The CDR3 extends over 15 amino acids. The V end was cut by 7 bases, the J end by 1 base, with 14 bases between. In germline, CDR1 is MNHEY, CDR2 SMNVEV (reference sequence). The CDR3 sequence: CASKYGRESYNEQFF. CDR3 DNA: TGTGCCAGCAAATATGGGCGGGAATCCTACAATGAGCAGTTCTTC.

This chain uses TRBV5-1 with TRBJ1-6, with D hard to call. CDR1 is SGHRS, CDR2 YFSETQ, per germline. The V and J ends lost 0 bases and 14 bases respectively, with 9 bases between them. This CDR3 contains 12 residues. The CDR3 DNA reads TGCGCCAGCAGCTTGGCAGGCACGTCCCTCCACTTT. Residues: CASSLAGTSLHF.